Listed below are T cell receptor beta chains from one sample, sequenced in a study of blood T cells in healthy people across ages. TCRdb passed the 5' RACE reads through MiXCR, listing each CDR3 protein once. The data show 700,000 or so distinct CDR3 sequences, around 43% seen once. Sequenced material: blood. These receptors all stem from an elderly man in good health. Each CDR3 is given without its conserved first and last residue. Expanded clones get a size class; other rows say once, few or many, or leave the size out.

v_gene	j_gene	abundance	CDR3aa
TRBV6-2/TRBV6-3	TRBJ2-5	NA	ASRQHSGRAGETQY
TRBV29-1	TRBJ2-5	NA	SVGLAEPSSYNEQY
TRBV30	TRBJ1-2	NA	AWSQDLQGVIYGYT
TRBV5-6	TRBJ2-1	NA	ASRYYARSWNEQF
TRBV9	TRBJ2-1	NA	ASSVAVSSYNEQF
TRBV4-1	TRBJ1-2	few	ASSQAPGQSNYGYT
TRBV28	TRBJ2-7	few	ASSLSRGTAEYEQY
TRBV7-9	TRBJ2-6	NA	ASTRRQGGSGANVLT
TRBV12-5	TRBJ2-5	NA	ASGPRWAGGIQETQH
TRBV12-3/TRBV12-4	NA	once	ASSSAGLPYEQY
TRBV7-2	TRBJ2-7	NA	ASSLTGGPNEQY
TRBV6-5	TRBJ2-5	NA	ASRSIQGAEETQY
TRBV18	TRBJ2-1	NA	ASSQKGGTEQF
TRBV12-3/TRBV12-4	TRBJ2-5	few	ASSDTGGVQETQY
TRBV7-9	TRBJ1-5	NA	ASSPGTGEGNNQPQH
TRBV20-1	TRBJ2-1	NA	SARSGRAGNNEQF
TRBV7-9	TRBJ1-1	NA	ASSPRQGQGEAF
TRBV9	NA	NA	ASRLLGNYEQY
TRBV3-1	TRBJ2-2	NA	ASSQGWGAGELF
TRBV20-1	TRBJ2-7	NA	SARAHRLAGGPLYEQY
TRBV12-3/TRBV12-4	TRBJ1-2	NA	ASTAGTGYGYT
TRBV4-3	TRBJ2-1	NA	ASSQVPIRDNYEQF
TRBV27	TRBJ1-6	NA	ARSFKRDRPNSPLH
TRBV27	TRBJ2-5	NA	ASSQRQGQETQY
TRBV24-1	TRBJ2-5	NA	ATSDRGQVLQETQY
TRBV30	TRBJ2-7	once	AWRELAGVGNEQY
TRBV19	TRBJ1-5	few	ASSITSGTLHQPQH
TRBV29-1	TRBJ1-1	few	SVGDSEAF
TRBV29-1	TRBJ2-1	NA	SVEATSPNEQF
TRBV28	TRBJ2-5	NA	ASSAPSRVRPQY
TRBV6-5	TRBJ2-4	few	ASSYSGGGAKNIQY
TRBV19	TRBJ1-1	NA	ASSIQARVNTEAF
TRBV6-4	TRBJ1-5	NA	ASSEGANQPQH
TRBV4-2	TRBJ2-5	NA	ASSQDSLAGGRQETQY
TRBV6-2/TRBV6-3	TRBJ1-2	NA	ASSATGTHTNYGYT